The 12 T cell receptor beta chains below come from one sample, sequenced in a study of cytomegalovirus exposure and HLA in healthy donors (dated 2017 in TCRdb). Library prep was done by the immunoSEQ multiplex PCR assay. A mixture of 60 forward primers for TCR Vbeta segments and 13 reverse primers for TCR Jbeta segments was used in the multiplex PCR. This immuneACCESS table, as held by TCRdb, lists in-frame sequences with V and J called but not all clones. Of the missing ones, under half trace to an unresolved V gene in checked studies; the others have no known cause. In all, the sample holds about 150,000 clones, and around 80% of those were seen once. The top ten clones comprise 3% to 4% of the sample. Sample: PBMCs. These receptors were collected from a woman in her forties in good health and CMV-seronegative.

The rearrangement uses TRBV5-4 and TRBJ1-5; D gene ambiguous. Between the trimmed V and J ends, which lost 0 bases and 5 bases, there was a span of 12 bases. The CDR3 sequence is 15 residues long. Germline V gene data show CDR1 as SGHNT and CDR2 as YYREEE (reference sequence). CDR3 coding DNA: TGTGCCAGCAGCTTGGGGCCCGAGGTTGATCAGCCCCAGCATTTT. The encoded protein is CASSLGPEVDQPQHF. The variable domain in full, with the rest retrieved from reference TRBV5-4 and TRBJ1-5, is ETGVTQSPTHLIKTRGQQVTLRCSSQSGHNTVSWYQQALGQGPQFIFQYYREEENGRGNFPPRFSGLQFPNYSSELNVNALELDDSALYLCASSLGPEVDQPQHFGDGTRLSIL.

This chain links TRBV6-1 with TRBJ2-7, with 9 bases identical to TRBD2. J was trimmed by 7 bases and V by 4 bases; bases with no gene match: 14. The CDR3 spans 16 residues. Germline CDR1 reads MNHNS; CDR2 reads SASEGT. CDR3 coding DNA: TGTGCCAGCAGTGCGTTCTTAGCGGGAGTACAGGGGGAGCAGTACTTC. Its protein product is CASSAFLAGVQGEQYF.

In DNA form, the CDR3 reads TGTGCCAGCAGTTACTCGTGGGAGGGGAACTATGGCTACACCTTC. As protein: CASSYSWEGNYGYTF. V is TRBV6-5 and J is TRBJ1-2; D may be TRBD1 (5 bases). Germline loops: CDR1 MNHEY, CDR2 SVGAGI. This CDR3 is 15 amino acids long. Trimming stripped 0 bases from V and 2 bases from J, with 10 bases between.

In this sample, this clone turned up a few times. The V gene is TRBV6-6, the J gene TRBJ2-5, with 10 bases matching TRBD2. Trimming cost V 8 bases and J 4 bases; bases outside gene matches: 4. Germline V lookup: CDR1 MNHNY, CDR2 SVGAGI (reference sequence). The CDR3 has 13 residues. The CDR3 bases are TGTGCCAGCGTACTAGCGGGGATAGAGACCCAGTACTTC. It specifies CASVLAGIETQYF.

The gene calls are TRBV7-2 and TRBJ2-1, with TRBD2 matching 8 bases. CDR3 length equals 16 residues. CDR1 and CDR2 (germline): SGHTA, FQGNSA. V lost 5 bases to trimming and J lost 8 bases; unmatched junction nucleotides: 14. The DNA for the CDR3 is TGTGCCAGCAGCCCTATGCTTGCGGGGGGTCTCTATGAGCAGTTCTTC. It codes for CASSPMLAGGLYEQFF.

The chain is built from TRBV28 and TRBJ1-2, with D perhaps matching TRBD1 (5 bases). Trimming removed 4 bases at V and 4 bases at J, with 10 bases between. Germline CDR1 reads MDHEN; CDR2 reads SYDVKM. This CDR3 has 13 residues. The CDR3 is CASSSTVVYGYTF. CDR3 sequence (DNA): TGTGCCAGCAGTTCGACAGTAGTCTATGGCTACACCTTC.

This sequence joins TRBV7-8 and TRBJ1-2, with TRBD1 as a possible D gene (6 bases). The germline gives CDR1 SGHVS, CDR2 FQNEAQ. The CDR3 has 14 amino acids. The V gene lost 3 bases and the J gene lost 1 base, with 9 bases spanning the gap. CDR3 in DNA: TGTGCCAGCAGCTTTCCAGGGGTTAACTATGGCTACACCTTC. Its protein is CASSFPGVNYGYTF.

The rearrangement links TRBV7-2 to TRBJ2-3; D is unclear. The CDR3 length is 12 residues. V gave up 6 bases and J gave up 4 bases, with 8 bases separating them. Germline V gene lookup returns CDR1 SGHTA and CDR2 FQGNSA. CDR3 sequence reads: CASSSFADTQYF. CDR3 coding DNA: TGTGCCAGCAGTTCGTTCGCAGATACGCAGTATTTT.

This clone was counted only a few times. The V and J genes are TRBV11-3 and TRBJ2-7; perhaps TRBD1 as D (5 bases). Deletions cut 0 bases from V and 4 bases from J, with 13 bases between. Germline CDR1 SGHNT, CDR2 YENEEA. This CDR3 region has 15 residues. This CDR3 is CASSLDRQRIYEQYF. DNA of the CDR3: TGTGCCAGCAGCTTAGATCGACAGCGTATTTACGAGCAGTACTTC.

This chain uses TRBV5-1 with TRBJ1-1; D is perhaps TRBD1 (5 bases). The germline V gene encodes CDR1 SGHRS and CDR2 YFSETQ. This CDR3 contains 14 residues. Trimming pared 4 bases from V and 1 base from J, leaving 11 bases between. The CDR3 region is CASSPGQGNTEAFF. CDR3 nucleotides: TGCGCCAGCAGCCCAGGACAAGGGAACACTGAAGCTTTCTTT.

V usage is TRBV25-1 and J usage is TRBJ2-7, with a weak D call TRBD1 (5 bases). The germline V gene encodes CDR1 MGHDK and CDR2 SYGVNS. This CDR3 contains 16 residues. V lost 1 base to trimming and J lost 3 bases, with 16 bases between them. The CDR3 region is CASSEWGTGPLYEQYF. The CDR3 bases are TGTGCCAGCAGTGAATGGGGAACAGGCCCCCTCTACGAGCAGTACTTC.

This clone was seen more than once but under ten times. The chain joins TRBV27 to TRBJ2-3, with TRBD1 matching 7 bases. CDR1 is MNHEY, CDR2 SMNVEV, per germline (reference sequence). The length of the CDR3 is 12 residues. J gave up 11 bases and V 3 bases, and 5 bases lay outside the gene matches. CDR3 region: CASSFPQGMQYF. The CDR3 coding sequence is TGTGCCAGCAGTTTCCCACAGGGGATGCAGTATTTT.